The rows below give T cell receptor beta chains drawn from one sample of a study of blood T cell repertoires in COVID-19. Sequenced by immunoSEQ multiplex PCR; TCRdb stores in-frame clones only, minus some. The table shows 250,000 to 300,000 clones, with roughly 80% occurring only once. The sample consisted of peripheral blood. Receptors originate from a man aged 55-75 years who had recovered from COVID-19. Both conserved end residues are part of each CDR3. Each record gives: V gene, CDR3 protein.

V gene: TRBV21-1
CDR3 protein: CASSKAQQGIRTDTQYF

V gene: TRBV3-1/TRBV3-2
CDR3 protein: CASSPTSGRAGQYF

V gene: TRBV28
CDR3 protein: CASSSLRGAQETQYF

V gene: TRBV14
CDR3 protein: CASSQSGRGGEQYF

V gene: TRBV5-1
CDR3 protein: CASSLGDSNSPLHF

V gene: TRBV19
CDR3 protein: CASSKEQEGLAVQETQYF

V gene: TRBV10-1
CDR3 protein: CASRLTGRYEKLFF

V gene: TRBV28
CDR3 protein: CASRTGTGGTQYF

V gene: TRBV19
CDR3 protein: CASRPGQPNTGELFF

V gene: TRBV5-1
CDR3 protein: CASSSGQGAFGELFF

V gene: TRBV29-1
CDR3 protein: CSGWDRTGTEAFF

V gene: TRBV2
CDR3 protein: CASKRDNYEQYF

V gene: TRBV30
CDR3 protein: CAGRDLNEKLFF

V gene: TRBV9
CDR3 protein: CASSVYTGTGDRHYTF

V gene: TRBV5-1
CDR3 protein: CASSRGGAPTYNEQFF

V gene: TRBV27
CDR3 protein: CASSINRETEAFF

V gene: TRBV19
CDR3 protein: CASSNGEALRGYTF